This T cell receptor (beta chain) was recovered during a study of Ad26.COV2.S vaccination and SARS-CoV-2 variants. Study in general: The authors gave Ad26.COV2.S intramuscularly, either once or twice 56 days apart.

Repertoires were generated with immunoSEQ multiplex PCR, while TCRdb's copy carries only in-frame clones and drops some. The sample consists of hundreds of thousands of clones, roughly nine tenths of them appearing once. Study outcomes and limitations: Breadth, reportedly substantial, characterized the spike-specific CD8+ and CD4+ T cell responses after vaccination.

Trimming cost V 4 bases and J 0 bases; bases outside gene matches: 10. From germline, CDR1 is SGHTS and CDR2 YDEGEE. This CDR3 has 19 residues. Treatment indicated: 15 to 20 received Ad26.COV2.S at low or high dose, single or two shots; several received placebo; per-sample allocation not given. Vaccine and placebo recipients were sampled on day 63 after the first injection. A Boston adult aged 18-55 years was the donor. Ad26 vector vaccine expressed Wuhan-strain SARS-CoV-2 spike. Concerning this clone: Its antigen is unknown.

The TCR comes from a person between 18 and 59 years old who received the Ad26.COV2.S COVID-19 vaccine or a placebo. This sample comprised peripheral blood, obtained in a trial of Ad26.COV2.S vaccine versus placebo. The rearrangement uses TRBV5-8 and TRBJ2-1; TRBD2 aligns across 13 bases. Here the CDR3 reads CASSKRGLAGSDSYNEQFF. The CDR3 DNA reads TGTGCCAGCAGCAAAAGGGGACTAGCGGGGTCGGACTCCTACAATGAGCAGTTCTTC.